This T cell receptor beta chain comes out of a study of T cell responses to AZD1222 COVID-19 vaccine. Study-wide findings and caveats: The CD4 TCRs associated with vaccination extended across spike and predominated at 160-218 and 743-854. Clonal diversity was possibly underestimated; the donors were predominantly white British and more often female.

Concerning this clone: Its antigen is still unknown.

This CDR3 comprises 18 residues. Germline trimming cut 2 bases from V and 4 bases from J; bases unmatched to any gene: 11. From germline, CDR1 is MGHDK and CDR2 SYGVNS. Using immunoSEQ multiplex PCR, the repertoire was profiled, and TCRdb retains in-frame clones only, with some absent. The sample includes approximately 100,000 clones, around nine tenths of them seen just once. This clonotype was obtained from an adult in good health. Sequences were derived from peripheral blood, sampled on day 0 of AZD1222 vaccination. This chain links TRBV25-1 with TRBJ2-5; TRBD2 matches 12 bases. CDR3 region: CASSEGSLAGGGTETQYF. CDR3 sequence (DNA): TGTGCCAGCAGTGAAGGTTCCCTAGCGGGGGGGGGCACAGAGACCCAGTACTTC. The full variable domain, rest sourced from reference TRBV25-1 and TRBJ2-5, is EADIYQTPRYLVIGTGKKITLECSQTMGHDKMYWYQQDPGMELHLIHYSYGVNSTEKGDLSSESTVSRIRTEHFPLTLESARPSHTSQYLCASSEGSLAGGGTETQYFGPGTRLLVL.